These T cell receptor beta chains were read from a single sample in a study of blood T cell repertoires in COVID-19. Profiling relied on immunoSEQ multiplex PCR, and the TCRdb table lists in-frame clones only, not all of them. This repertoire shows hundreds of thousands of clones, 80% to 90% found once; its top ten account for 2% to 3%. Sequenced material: PBMCs or T cells enriched from blood (not recorded which). The receptors derive from a woman between 18 and 29 years old who had recovered from COVID-19. Both conserved end residues are part of each CDR3. The order of the fields is V gene, J gene, CDR3 protein.

TRBV3-1/TRBV3-2,TRBJ2-1,CASSPLAGGPKQFF
TRBV6-5,TRBJ2-2,CASSYPPGGTTGELFF
TRBV29-1,TRBJ2-5,CSVEPAGGFQETQYF
TRBV7-8,TRBJ2-7,CASSLPTDEQYF
TRBV10-1,TRBJ1-1,CASSIARNTEAFF
TRBV7-9,TRBJ2-2,CASSPGGYRITGELFF
TRBV28,TRBJ2-2,CASRSGQGGELFF
TRBV5-1,TRBJ2-1,CASRSRTSGTYNEQFF
TRBV5-1,TRBJ2-1,CASSLGLAGRNEQFF
TRBV12-1,TRBJ1-3,CASSFQTRVPQGGNTIYF
TRBV27,TRBJ1-6,CASSFQGGGNSPLHF
TRBV3-1/TRBV3-2,TRBJ2-7,CASSQDGQFPYEQYF
TRBV5-8,TRBJ2-1,CASSTLAIRANEQFF
TRBV27,TRBJ2-3,CASSSPKSTDTQYF
TRBV5-1,TRBJ1-2,CASSLEATYGYTF
TRBV19,TRBJ2-3,CASSKKDRTDTQYF
TRBV7-2,TRBJ1-6,CASSFRGGAISASPLHF
TRBV6-5,TRBJ2-7,CASSYRDRTYEQYF
TRBV19,TRBJ2-1,CASSFAGGTSSYNEQFF
TRBV4-1,TRBJ1-3,CASSQITGASSGNTIYF
TRBV27,TRBJ1-2,CASSLRGGYGYTF
TRBV6-5,TRBJ2-7,CASSYGGQGAYEQYF
TRBV11-2,TRBJ1-6,CASSLSSGYNSPLHF
TRBV28,TRBJ1-5,CASNSDRDRVGNQPQHF
TRBV18,TRBJ1-2,CASSPPGTANYGYTF
TRBV6-1,TRBJ1-5,CASSDGTGRNQPQHF
TRBV27,TRBJ1-2,CASSSEISNYGYTF
TRBV6-5,TRBJ2-1,CASSYLRGGNEQFF
TRBV15,TRBJ2-2,CATHDVRGFFAGELFF
TRBV4-1,TRBJ2-1,CASSQERGDYNEQFF
TRBV5-1,TRBJ1-1,CASSLGQQIMNTEAFF
TRBV5-1,TRBJ1-1,CASSIAGQMNTEAFF
TRBV5-5,TRBJ2-1,CASSPRLAGGSSYNEQFF
TRBV4-2,TRBJ2-5,CASSPGPQETQYF
TRBV27,TRBJ1-2,CASSAGGAWNYGYTF
TRBV10-1,TRBJ2-7,CASSESGTDHEQYF
TRBV29-1,TRBJ1-3,CSVVTGAGNTIYF
TRBV9,TRBJ2-1,CASSVVGGGTYNEQFF
TRBV10-3,TRBJ1-1,CAISQGAGNTEAFF
TRBV5-6,TRBJ1-2,CASSLAHNSGYTF
TRBV4-1,TRBJ1-3,CASSQERVSGNTIYF
TRBV5-5,TRBJ2-4,CASSLEFRNIQYF
TRBV7-3,TRBJ2-1,CASSSGTGLSYNEQFF
TRBV4-2,TRBJ2-3,CASSQGTGASEDTQYF